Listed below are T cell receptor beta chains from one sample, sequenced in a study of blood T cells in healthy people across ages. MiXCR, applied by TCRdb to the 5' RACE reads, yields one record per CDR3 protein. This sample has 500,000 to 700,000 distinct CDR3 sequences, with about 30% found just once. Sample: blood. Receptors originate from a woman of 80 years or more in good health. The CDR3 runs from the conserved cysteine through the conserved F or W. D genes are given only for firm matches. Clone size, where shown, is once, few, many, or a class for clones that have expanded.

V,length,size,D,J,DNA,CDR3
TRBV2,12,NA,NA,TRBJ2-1,TGTGCCAGCAGTGACCCAGCAAATGAGCAGTTCTTC,CASSDPANEQFF
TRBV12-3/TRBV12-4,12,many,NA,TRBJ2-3,TGTGCCAGCAGTCCCGCCCCAGATACGCAGTATTTT,CASSPAPDTQYF
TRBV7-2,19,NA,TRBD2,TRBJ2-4,TGTGCCAGCAGCGAGTGGACTAGCGGGGGGGCCGGGACCAAAAACATTCAGTACTTC,CASSEWTSGGAGTKNIQYF
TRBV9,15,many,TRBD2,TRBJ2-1,TGTGCCAGCAGCGTGGAAACTAGCGGGGGTAATGAGCAGTTCTTC,CASSVETSGGNEQFF
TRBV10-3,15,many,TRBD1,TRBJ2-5,TGTGCCATCAGTGAGTCAGGGACAGCCCAAGAGACCCAGTACTTC,CAISESGTAQETQYF
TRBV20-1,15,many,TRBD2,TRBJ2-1,TGCAGTGCTAGAGGGGTAGCGGGGGGTTACAATGAGCAGTTCTTC,CSARGVAGGYNEQFF
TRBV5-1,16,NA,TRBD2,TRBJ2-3,TGCGCCAGCAGCTTGGCGGGGGGGGGCCGAGCAGATACGCAGTATTTT,CASSLAGGGRADTQYF
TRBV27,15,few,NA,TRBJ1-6,TGTGCCAGCAGTTCCCTGCCAGGGGTGAATTCACCCCTCCACTTT,CASSSLPGVNSPLHF
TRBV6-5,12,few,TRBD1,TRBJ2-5,TGTGCCAGCAGTTACGGGACAGGTGAGCAGTACTTC,CASSYGTGEQYF
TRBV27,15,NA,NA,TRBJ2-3,TGTGCCGGCAGTTTATCTCCGGGGCGCACAGATACGCAGTATTTT,CAGSLSPGRTDTQYF
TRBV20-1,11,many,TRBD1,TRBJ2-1,TGCAGTGCTGTACAGGGGGATGAGCAGTTCTTC,CSAVQGDEQFF
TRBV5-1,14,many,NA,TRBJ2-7,TGCGCCAGCAGCTTGGAAGCCAGAACGTACGAGCAGTACTTC,CASSLEARTYEQYF
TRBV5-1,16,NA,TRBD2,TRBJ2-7,TGCGCCAGCAGCCAGGGGGTAGCGGGGGAATCCTACGAGCAGTACTTC,CASSQGVAGESYEQYF
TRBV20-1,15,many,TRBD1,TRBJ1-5,TGCAGTGCGAACGACAGGGGTAATAGCAATCAGCCCCAGCATTTT,CSANDRGNSNQPQHF
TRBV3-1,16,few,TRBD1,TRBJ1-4,TGTGCCAGCAGCCCAGGGGGCGGGGTCACTAATGAAAAACTGTTTTTT,CASSPGGGVTNEKLFF
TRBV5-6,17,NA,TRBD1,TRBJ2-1,TGTGCCAGCAGCTTGGGTCTGGGACAGGGCTCATACGATGAGCAGTTCTTC,CASSLGLGQGSYDEQFF
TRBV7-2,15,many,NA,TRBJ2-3,TGTGCCAGCAGCCCACCGGGGTCAGGCGGGGATACGCAGTATTTT,CASSPPGSGGDTQYF
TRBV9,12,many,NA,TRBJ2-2,TGTGCCAGCAGCGAGGGGGCCGGGGAGCTGTTTTTT,CASSEGAGELFF
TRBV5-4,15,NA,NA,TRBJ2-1,TGTGCCAGCAGCTTGGCCCAGGGGGAGGGCAGTGAGCAGTTCTTC,CASSLAQGEGSEQFF
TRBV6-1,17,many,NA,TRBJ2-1,TGTGCCAGCCAAATTTTTACAGGCCGTAGCTCCTACAATGAGCAGTTCTTC,CASQIFTGRSSYNEQFF
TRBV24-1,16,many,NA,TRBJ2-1,TGTGCCACCAGTGATGCCGGACAGACCCTTTACAATGAGCAGTTCTTC,CATSDAGQTLYNEQFF
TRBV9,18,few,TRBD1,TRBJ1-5,TGTGCCAGCAGCTATAGACCTCCCAGGGGGGGTGGGGATCAGCCCCAGCATTTT,CASSYRPPRGGGDQPQHF
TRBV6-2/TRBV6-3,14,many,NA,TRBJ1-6,TGTGCCAGCAGTCCGGGCGCATATAATTCACCCCTCCACTTT,CASSPGAYNSPLHF
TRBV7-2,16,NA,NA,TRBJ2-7,TGTGCCAGCAGCTTAGCTCTAGCGTTGGGCTACAATGGGCAGTACTTC,CASSLALALGYNGQYF
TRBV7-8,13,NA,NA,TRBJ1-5,TGTGCCAGCAGCGCAACAGGCTACCAGCCCCAGCATTTT,CASSATGYQPQHF
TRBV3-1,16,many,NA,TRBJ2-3,TGTGCCAGCAGCTACCAGGGGGGGGGCGTCGCAGATACGCAGTATTTT,CASSYQGGGVADTQYF
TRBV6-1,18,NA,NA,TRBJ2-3,TGTGCCGGCAGTGAAGAGGTGGGACCGTTGATGGGCACAGATACGCAGTATTTT,CAGSEEVGPLMGTDTQYF
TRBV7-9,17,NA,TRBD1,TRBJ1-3,TGTGCCAGCAGCGCACTAGGGGGACAGACCTCTGGAAACACCATATATTTT,CASSALGGQTSGNTIYF
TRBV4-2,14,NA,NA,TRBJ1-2,TGTGCCAGCAGCCAAGTGGGTGAGAACTATGGCTACACCTTC,CASSQVGENYGYTF
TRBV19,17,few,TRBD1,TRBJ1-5,TGTGCCAGTAGTCCCCGACTCCGGACAGGGGGCAATCAGCCCCAGCATTTT,CASSPRLRTGGNQPQHF
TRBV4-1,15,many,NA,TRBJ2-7,TGCGCCAGCAGCCAAGAATTGGCACGGGGCTACGAGCAGTACTTC,CASSQELARGYEQYF
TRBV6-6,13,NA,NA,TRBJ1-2,TGTGCCAGCAGTTACTCTGGGGGGGATGGCTACACCTTC,CASSYSGGDGYTF
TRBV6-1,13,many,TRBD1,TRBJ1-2,TGTGCCAGCAGTGTGGACAGGCCCTATGGCTACACCTTC,CASSVDRPYGYTF
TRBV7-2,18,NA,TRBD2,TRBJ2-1,TGTGCCAGCAGCTTAGAGCTAGCGGGGGGGCAGTCCTACAATGAGCAGTTCTTC,CASSLELAGGQSYNEQFF
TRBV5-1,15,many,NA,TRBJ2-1,TGCGCCAGCAGCCCCCGGGTAGCCCCGGATGCGGAGCAGTTCTTC,CASSPRVAPDAEQFF
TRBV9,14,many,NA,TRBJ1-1,TGTGCCAGCAGCGTAGAGTCCCGACCCACTGAAGCTTTCTTT,CASSVESRPTEAFF
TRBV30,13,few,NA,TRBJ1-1,TGTGCCTGGAGGGGAACAGAGAACACTGAAGCTTTCTTT,CAWRGTENTEAFF
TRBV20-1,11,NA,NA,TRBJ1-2,TGCAGTGCTAAAGAAAACTATGGCTACACCTTC,CSAKENYGYTF
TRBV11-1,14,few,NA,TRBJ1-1,TGTGCCAGCAGCTTAGACTGGCTGATCACTGAAGCTTTCTTT,CASSLDWLITEAFF
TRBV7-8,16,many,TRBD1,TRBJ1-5,TGTGCCAGCAGCTTAGCCGGGACAGCAAGCAATCAGCCCCAGCATTTT,CASSLAGTASNQPQHF
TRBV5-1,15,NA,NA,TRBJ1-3,TGCGCCAGCAGGGGAGGTCTGATCTCTGGAAGCACCATATATTTT,CASRGGLISGSTIYF
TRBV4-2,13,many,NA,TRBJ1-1,TGTGCCAGCAGCCAAGAACAAACAACTGAAGCTTTCTTT,CASSQEQTTEAFF
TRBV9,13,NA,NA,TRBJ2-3,TGTGCCAGCAGCGTTGGGGTTCCAGATACGCAGTATTTT,CASSVGVPDTQYF
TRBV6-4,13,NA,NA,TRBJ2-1,TGTGCCAGCAGTGACTCTGGGTGCCCTCACCAGTTCTTC,CASSDSGCPHQFF
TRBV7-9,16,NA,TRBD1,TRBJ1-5,TGTGCCAGCAGCTTAGCCACAGGGGAAAGAAATCAGCCCCAGCATTTT,CASSLATGERNQPQHF
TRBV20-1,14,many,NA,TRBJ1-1,TGCAGTGCAAAAGTCCCCAGGGTGAACACTGAAGCTTTCTTT,CSAKVPRVNTEAFF
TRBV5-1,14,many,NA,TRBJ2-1,TGCGCCAGCAGCTCGACAGCGGCGTCTAATGAGCAGTTCTTC,CASSSTAASNEQFF
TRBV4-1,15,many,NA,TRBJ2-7,TGCGCCAGCAGCCAGGCACGGAACCTACTCTACGAGCAGTACTTC,CASSQARNLLYEQYF
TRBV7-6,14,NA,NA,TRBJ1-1,TGTGCCAGCACCCGGGAGCGGGTGAACACTGAAGCTTTCTTT,CASTRERVNTEAFF
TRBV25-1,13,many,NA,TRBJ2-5,TGTGCCAGCAGTGAATCCCCGGAAGAGACCCAGTACTTC,CASSESPEETQYF
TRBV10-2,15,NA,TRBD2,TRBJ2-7,TGCACCAGCAGTGACGGCGGGGGGGGAAACAATGAGCAGTACTTC,CTSSDGGGGNNEQYF
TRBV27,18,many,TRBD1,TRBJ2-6,TGTGCCAGCAGTCCTGCACCCTTGACAGGGGCTGGGGCCAACGTCCTGACTTTC,CASSPAPLTGAGANVLTF
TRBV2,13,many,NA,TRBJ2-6,TGTGCCAGACGGGGTACTGGGGCCAACGTCCTGACTTTC,CARRGTGANVLTF
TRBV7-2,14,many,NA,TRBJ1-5,TGTGCCAGCAGCTTATTAGGAGGCAATCAGCCCCAGCATTTT,CASSLLGGNQPQHF
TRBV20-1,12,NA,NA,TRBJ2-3,TGCAGTGCTATGGACAGCCCAGATACGCAGTATTTT,CSAMDSPDTQYF